Each of the 10 T cell receptor beta chains below was sequenced from the same sample in a study of blood T cell repertoires in COVID-19. The repertoire was sequenced with immunoSEQ multiplex PCR; TCRdb's copy has only in-frame clones and lacks some. This sample carries a few hundred thousand clones, around 87% of them seen once, and the ten largest clones take about 3%. The sample consisted of peripheral blood. The receptors here all came from a human donor in a cohort sampled during active COVID-19.

The V and J genes are TRBV6-1 and TRBJ1-5; a weak D match, TRBD1 (5 bases). The germline V gene has CDR1 MNHNS and CDR2 SASEGT. The V end lost 0 bases, the J end lost 0 bases, and 9 bases lay between the germline ends. This CDR3 has 16 residues. The CDR3 DNA reads as TGTGCCAGCAGTGAAGCTGGACACTATAGCAATCAGCCCCAGCATTTT. This translates into CASSEAGHYSNQPQHF.

This sequence joins TRBV30 and TRBJ1-3; the D is unclear. The germline V and J ends were trimmed by 4 bases and 1 base, with 14 bases remaining between them. The germline V gene has CDR1 GTSNPN and CDR2 SVGIG (reference sequence). The length of the CDR3 is 15 residues. The CDR3: CAWNRYRTSGNTIYF. CDR3 in DNA: TGTGCCTGGAATCGGTACAGAACGTCTGGAAACACCATATATTTT.

In DNA, the CDR3 is TGTGCCAGCAGCCAGGGGGCCGGGAGGAATAATTACGAGCAGTACTTC. Its translation: CASSQGAGRNNYEQYF. The chain carries TRBV4-2 and TRBJ2-7, with D perhaps matching TRBD2 (7 bases). Germline V lookup: CDR1 LGHNA, CDR2 YNFKEQ. The CDR3 totals 16 residues. V was clipped by 3 bases and J by 4 bases, with 19 bases between them.

This clone occurred once. In DNA form, the CDR3 reads TGTGCCAGCAGCCGGACAGGGCCCAGGGAGACCCAGTACTTC. This codes for CASSRTGPRETQYF. The chain carries TRBV7-9 and TRBJ2-5; 8 positions match TRBD1. The V and J ends lost 5 bases and 5 bases, in that order; junction bases with no gene match: 7. Germline-derived CDR1 and CDR2 are SEHNR and FQNEAQ (reference sequence). CDR3 length equals 14 residues.

J is TRBJ1-4 and V is TRBV30; the D gene is possibly TRBD1 (6 bases). The CDR3 spans 14 residues. Germline CDR1 GTSNPN, CDR2 SVGIG (reference sequence). V lost 2 bases and J 5 bases, leaving 12 bases between the germline ends. This CDR3 is CAWSIGQLNEKLFF. In DNA, the CDR3 is TGTGCCTGGAGTATCGGACAGCTCAATGAAAAACTGTTTTTT.

The chain couples TRBV18 to TRBJ2-5; no clear D. Trimming stripped 5 bases from V and 1 base from J, with 11 bases between. Germline CDR1 and CDR2: KGHSH and LQKENI. The CDR3 extends over 14 amino acids. CDR3 DNA: TGTGCCAGCTCATTACCAGCGACCCAAGAGACCCAGTACTTC. It encodes CASSLPATQETQYF.

The chain joins TRBV2 to TRBJ2-5; 14 nucleotides match TRBD2. The CDR3 is 15 amino acids. With 4 bases clipped from V and 5 bases from J, the junction kept 3 bases outside the gene matches. CDR1 and CDR2 (germline): SNHLY, FYNNEI. CDR3 sequence reads: CASSATSGGAETQYF. Written as DNA, the CDR3 is TGTGCCAGCAGTGCGACTAGCGGGGGGGCGGAGACCCAGTACTTC.

This chain joins TRBV30 and TRBJ2-5; 11 bases line up with TRBD2. Trimming removed 4 bases from V and 4 bases from J; junction bases left unmatched: 5. The CDR3 spans 14 residues. Germline CDR1 is GTSNPN and CDR2 is SVGIG (reference sequence). The CDR3 sequence is CAWNPTSGRETQYF. DNA for the CDR3: TGTGCCTGGAACCCCACTAGCGGGAGAGAGACCCAGTACTTC.

The chain uses TRBV13 and TRBJ2-6; 10 bases line up with TRBD2. The CDR3 is made up of 17 amino acids. CDR1 and CDR2 (germline): PRHDT, FYEKMQ (reference sequence). V lost 5 bases, J lost 1 base, and 5 bases stayed unmatched. CDR3 amino acids: CASSPQTSGSGANVLTF. The DNA for the CDR3 is TGTGCCAGCAGCCCCCAGACTAGCGGGTCTGGGGCCAACGTCCTGACTTTC.

A single count supports this clone. This chain connects TRBV9 to TRBJ2-2; 7 bases align to TRBD1. The CDR3 consists of 16 residues. V lost 4 bases, J lost 2 bases, and 8 bases stayed unmatched. Germline CDR1 SGDLS, CDR2 YYNGEE. The CDR3 loop is CASSSTGTANTGELFF. For the CDR3, the DNA is TGTGCCAGCAGCTCAACCGGGACAGCTAACACCGGGGAGCTGTTTTTT.